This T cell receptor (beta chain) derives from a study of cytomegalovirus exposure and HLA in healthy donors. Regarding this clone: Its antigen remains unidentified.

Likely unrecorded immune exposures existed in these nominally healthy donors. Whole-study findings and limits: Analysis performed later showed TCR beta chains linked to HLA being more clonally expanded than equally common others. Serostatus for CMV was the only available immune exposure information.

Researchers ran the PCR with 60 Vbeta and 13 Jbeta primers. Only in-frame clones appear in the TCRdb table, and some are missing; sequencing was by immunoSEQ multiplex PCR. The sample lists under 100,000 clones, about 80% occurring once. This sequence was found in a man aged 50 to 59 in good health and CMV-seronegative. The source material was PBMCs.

The CDR3 coding sequence is TGTGCCAGCAGTTTGTCAGTGCCGAATCAGCCCCAGCATTTT. Encoded protein: CASSLSVPNQPQHF. V and J are TRBV28 and TRBJ1-5; D call uncertain. This CDR3 comprises 14 residues. V gave up 3 bases and J gave up 4 bases, with 10 bases separating them. From germline, CDR1 is MDHEN and CDR2 SYDVKM. The full variable domain, its missing parts supplied by reference TRBV28 and TRBJ1-5, is DVKVTQSSRYLVKRTGEKVFLECVQDMDHENMFWYRQDPGLGLRLIYFSYDVKMKEKGDIPEGYSVSREKKERFSLILESASTNQTSMYLCASSLSVPNQPQHFGDGTRLSIL.